The next 9 T cell receptor beta chains were all read from a single sample in a study of blood T cells in healthy people across ages. The authors ran a second PCR of 7 to 11 cycles using a sample-barcoded 5' primer and a J-beta primer mix. Each CDR3 protein is one row after TCRdb ran MiXCR on the 5' RACE reads. The table shows approximately 320,000 distinct CDR3 sequences, with 25% to 30% occurring only once. Input material: blood. These receptors were collected from a woman in her 70s in good health.

This clonotype was detected only a few times. V usage is TRBV9 and J usage is TRBJ2-3, with D possibly being TRBD2 (5 bases). The germline CDR1 and CDR2 sequences are SGDLS and YYNGEE. This CDR3 spans 13 amino acids. The V end was cut by 4 bases, the J end by 6 bases, with 12 bases between. The CDR3, as DNA: TGTGCCAGCAGCTCCGGACTGGATGATACGCAGTATTTT. Its protein is CASSSGLDDTQYF.

This clonotype was observed a single time. The V call is TRBV14, the J call TRBJ1-1, with D uncertain. The CDR3 is 14 amino acids. The V end lost 2 bases, the J end lost 4 bases, and 11 bases lay between the germline ends. CDR1 is SGHDN, CDR2 FVKESK, per germline. For the CDR3, the DNA is TGTGCCAGCAGCCAATACGCAGTTTTCACTGAAGCTTTCTTT. Protein: CASSQYAVFTEAFF.

This chain links TRBV20-1 with TRBJ2-7; 7 nucleotides align to TRBD1. V shed 7 bases and J 3 bases; nucleotides not matched to a gene: 9. This CDR3 comprises 13 residues. In germline, CDR1 is DFQATT, CDR2 SNEGSKA (reference sequence). CDR3 coding DNA: TGCAGTGGGGGACAGCAACGGCGCTACGAGCAGTACTTC. This translates into CSGGQQRRYEQYF.

The table lists this clonotype with a few counts. The gene calls are TRBV20-1 and TRBJ2-2, with D possibly called TRBD1 or TRBD2 (5 bases each). Trimming stripped 0 bases from V and 3 bases from J, with 8 bases between. The CDR3 is 14 amino acids. Germline V CDR1 and CDR2: DFQATT, SNEGSKA (reference sequence). CDR3 nucleotide sequence: TGCAGTGCTAGAGATGTGGGGGACACCGGGGAGCTGTTTTTT. Protein: CSARDVGDTGELFF.

In this sample, this clonotype turned up a few times. The chain recombines TRBV20-1 with TRBJ1-5, with 7 bases lining up with TRBD1. The CDR3 contains 14 residues. Per the germline V gene, CDR1 is DFQATT and CDR2 is SNEGSKA (reference sequence). V was clipped by 5 bases and J by 0 bases; unmatched bases: 4. CDR3: CSAGTDSSNQPQHF. For the CDR3, the DNA is TGCAGTGCTGGGACAGACTCTAGCAATCAGCCCCAGCATTTT.

The chain employs TRBV7-2 and TRBJ2-7; no clear D gene. The germline V gene has CDR1 SGHTA and CDR2 FQGNSA. The CDR3 length is 14 residues. The V gene lost 3 bases and the J gene lost 4 bases, with 13 bases spanning the gap. DNA of the CDR3: TGTGCCAGCAGCTTTGTGTTACAAGGGTACGAGCAGTACTTC. Translated, it gives CASSFVLQGYEQYF. Full variable domain (missing parts from reference TRBV7-2 and TRBJ2-7): GAGVSQSPSNKVTEKGKDVELRCDPISGHTALYWYRQSLGQGLEFLIYFQGNSAPDKSGLPSDRFSAERTGGSVSTLTIQRTQQEDSAVYLCASSFVLQGYEQYFGPGTRLTVT.

The chain uses TRBV28 and TRBJ2-5; D is unresolved. Germline CDR1 reads MDHEN; CDR2 reads SYDVKM. This CDR3 spans 14 amino acids. Trimming removed 5 bases from V and 2 bases from J, with 12 bases in between. The CDR3, as DNA: TGTGCCAGCAGTCCATGGACGGAGCAAGAGACCCAGTACTTC. Protein product: CASSPWTEQETQYF.

The CDR3 DNA is TGCGCCAGCAGCCAAGATATAGGACAGCAACTTGACGAGCAGTACTTC. Protein sequence: CASSQDIGQQLDEQYF. The genes are TRBV4-1 and TRBJ2-7; D may be TRBD1 (6 bases). Trimming removed 0 bases at V and 5 bases at J, with 17 bases between. The CDR3 runs 16 residues. Germline values: CDR1 MGHRA, CDR2 YSYEKL.

The rearrangement uses TRBV5-1 and TRBJ2-6; possible D gene TRBD1, 5 bases. The V gene's germline CDR1 is SGHRS and CDR2 YFSETQ. Trimming shortened V by 4 bases and J by 0 bases, and 8 bases separated the two germline ends. CDR3 length: 15 residues. For the CDR3, the DNA is TGCGCCAGCAGCCTCGGACACTCTGGGGCCAACGTCCTGACTTTC. Its translation is CASSLGHSGANVLTF.